This TCR beta chain was retrieved from a study of vaccination effects on CD4 cells after COVID-19. Background on the study: Two doses of BNT162b2 or mRNA-1273 vaccine were administered to participants.

V shed 5 bases and J 5 bases; nucleotides not matched to a gene: 7. CDR1 is SGHTA, CDR2 FQGNSA, per germline. There are 15 residues in the CDR3. An approximately 10-day culture period preceded the isolation of CD4+ T cells. Half the medium was swapped for IL-2 medium on days 3 and 7. The study's findings and limits: Healthy vaccinees' vaccine-induced clones included only 1 of 255 that recognized common cold coronaviruses. Clones from infection and from vaccination both contracted markedly late after vaccination.

Concerning this clone: The target antigen is unknown.

The table came from immunoSEQ multiplex PCR; TCRdb's copy has only in-frame clones and leaves some out. This sample has tens of thousands of clones; roughly three quarters occur once, and the top ten carry about 2%. The chain links TRBV7-2 to TRBJ1-5, with TRBD1 matching over 9 bases. Material: CD4+ T cells from PBMCs cultured without peptide, obtained before COVID-19 vaccination. This TCR derives from a human donor who received a COVID-19 vaccine. The CDR3 coding sequence is TGTGCCAGCAGCCCACGTCGGGACAGGGATCAGCCCCAGCATTTT. It codes for CASSPRRDRDQPQHF.